These T cell receptor beta chains were read from a single sample in a study of HIV-infected patients and healthy controls. MiXCR, run by TCRdb on the 5' RACE reads, gives a single entry per CDR3 protein. The sample lists approximately 7,600 distinct CDR3 sequences, 9% to 10% seen once, with around 20% in the top ten. The material was blood, obtained before antiretroviral therapy. The receptors originated from an adult with HIV infection. CDR3s include the opening cysteine and the closing phenylalanine or tryptophan. D genes are given only for firm matches. Size values are once, few and many counts, or a class for expanded clones, and some rows have none.

many,TRBV6-2/TRBV6-3,TRBD2,TRBJ2-5,CASSWDGASGALQETQYF,TGTGCCAGCAGTTGGGATGGGGCTAGCGGGGCCCTCCAAGAGACCCAGTACTTC
many,TRBV5-5,TRBD1,TRBJ1-1,CASSSSGTENTEAFF,TGTGCCAGCAGCTCTTCCGGGACAGAGAACACTGAAGCTTTCTTT
many,TRBV13,NA,TRBJ2-2,CASSVQGDAGELFF,TGTGCCAGCAGCGTACAGGGAGACGCCGGGGAGCTGTTTTTT
many,TRBV7-2,TRBD2,TRBJ2-1,CASSDPSSGVYNEQFF,TGTGCCAGCAGCGACCCTTCTAGCGGGGTTTACAATGAGCAGTTCTTC
medium-sized,TRBV2,NA,TRBJ2-5,CANLLAETQYF,TGTGCCAATTTGCTAGCGGAGACCCAGTACTTC
many,TRBV5-1,TRBD1,TRBJ1-1,CASSSGQGALQGTEAFF,TGCGCCAGCAGCTCCGGACAGGGGGCCCTTCAGGGCACTGAAGCTTTCTTT
many,TRBV2,NA,TRBJ2-7,CASRDNTYEQYF,TGTGCCAGCCGGGACAACACCTACGAGCAGTACTTC
once,TRBV6-5,NA,TRBJ1-1,CASRDRYTEAFF,TGTGCCAGCAGGGACCGATACACTGAAGCTTTCTTT
few,TRBV5-1,NA,TRBJ1-1,CASSLRPHTEAFF,TGCGCCAGCAGCTTGCGTCCTCACACTGAAGCTTTCTTT
many,TRBV24-1,TRBD2,TRBJ2-3,CATSPGLAGYTDTQYF,TGTGCCACCAGTCCTGGACTAGCGGGGTACACAGATACGCAGTATTTT
NA,TRBV5-4,TRBD1,TRBJ1-4,CASSRDGTGGNEKLFF,TGTGCCAGCAGCCGGGACGGGACAGGGGGGAATGAAAAACTGTTTTTT
NA,TRBV7-8,NA,TRBJ2-3,CASSSLPRNTQYF,TGTGCCAGCAGCTCCCTACCACGGAATACGCAGTATTTT
many,TRBV6-2/TRBV6-3,NA,TRBJ1-1,CASAWGGTEAFF,TGTGCCAGCGCTTGGGGAGGGACTGAAGCTTTCTTT
many,TRBV20-1,TRBD1,TRBJ2-3,CSARTGDSTDTQYF,TGCAGTGCCCGGACAGGGGACAGCACAGATACGCAGTATTTT
medium-sized,TRBV27,TRBD2,TRBJ2-7,CASSFRLAGNYEQYF,TGTGCCAGCAGTTTTCGGCTAGCGGGGAACTACGAGCAGTACTTC
NA,TRBV6-1,NA,TRBJ1-5,CASEEVRRGNQPQHF,TGTGCCAGCGAGGAGGTCAGGAGGGGCAATCAGCCCCAGCATTTT
many,TRBV12-3/TRBV12-4,NA,TRBJ1-5,CASSLFSTNNQPQHF,TGTGCCAGCAGTTTATTCAGCACGAACAATCAGCCCCAGCATTTT
many,TRBV29-1,NA,TRBJ1-2,CSAGGQPNYGYTF,TGCAGCGCTGGAGGACAGCCAAACTATGGCTACACCTTC
many,TRBV7-9,NA,TRBJ2-7,CASSLPGSPYEQYF,TGTGCCAGCAGCTTACCAGGGTCCCCCTACGAGCAGTACTTC
hyperexpanded,TRBV15,NA,TRBJ2-4,CATSRADFLQNIQYF,TGTGCCACCAGCAGAGCGGACTTTTTGCAAAACATTCAGTACTTC
medium-sized,TRBV19,NA,TRBJ2-7,CASSSGPRGYEQYF,TGTGCCAGTAGCTCCGGGCCCCGAGGATACGAGCAGTACTTC
medium-sized,TRBV5-5,NA,TRBJ1-1,CASSPEGAPNTEAFF,TGTGCCAGCAGCCCAGAGGGAGCTCCGAACACTGAAGCTTTCTTT
many,TRBV18,TRBD2,TRBJ2-7,CASSPLRGGVYEQYF,TGTGCCAGCTCACCGTTGCGGGGGGGCGTATACGAGCAGTACTTC
NA,TRBV28,NA,TRBJ2-2,CASSFLGGGELFF,TGTGCCAGCAGTTTCCTGGGGGGCGGGGAGCTGTTTTTT
many,TRBV5-4,TRBD2,TRBJ2-1,CASSLSSGRSNEQFF,TGTGCCAGCAGCCTCTCTAGCGGGAGGAGCAATGAGCAGTTCTTC
NA,TRBV4-2,TRBD2,TRBJ2-7,CASSPDAGGAYEQYF,TGTGCCAGCAGCCCCGACGCGGGAGGTGCCTACGAGCAGTACTTC
many,TRBV6-2/TRBV6-3,TRBD2,TRBJ2-5,CASSTTGLAGVTQYF,TGTGCCAGCAGCACCACCGGACTAGCGGGAGTGACCCAGTACTTC
many,TRBV9,TRBD2,TRBJ2-3,CASSVAAGGDTQYF,TGTGCCAGCAGCGTAGCAGCGGGGGGTGATACGCAGTATTTT
many,TRBV5-6,NA,TRBJ2-7,CASSLGGDYEQYF,TGTGCCAGCAGCTTGGGCGGGGACTACGAGCAGTACTTC
many,TRBV29-1,NA,TRBJ1-4,CSVEDIGGLFF,TGCAGCGTTGAAGATATCGGGGGACTGTTTTTT
many,TRBV7-6,NA,TRBJ2-7,CASSLGPTPSYEQYF,TGTGCCAGCAGTTTGGGACCGACTCCCTCCTACGAGCAGTACTTC
many,TRBV11-2,TRBD2,TRBJ2-7,CASSLDSGGYEQYF,TGTGCCAGCAGCTTAGATAGCGGGGGCTACGAGCAGTACTTC
few,TRBV19,TRBD1,TRBJ2-7,CASNPGTGVGEQYF,TGTGCCAGTAATCCCGGGACAGGAGTGGGCGAGCAGTACTTC
many,TRBV6-2/TRBV6-3,NA,TRBJ2-7,CASSYYTHYEQYF,TGTGCCAGCAGTTATTACACGCACTACGAGCAGTACTTC
many,TRBV7-9,NA,TRBJ1-5,CASSLSGVGQPQHF,TGTGCCAGCAGCTTAAGCGGGGTGGGTCAGCCCCAGCATTTT
many,TRBV7-2,TRBD2,TRBJ2-3,CASSIRPGGLDTQYF,TGTGCCAGCAGCATACGTCCGGGAGGCCTAGATACGCAGTATTTT